This entry lists 31 T cell receptor beta chains sequenced from one sample in a study of PD-L1 blockade in urothelial cancer. Sequencing was performed with immunoSEQ multiplex PCR; in TCRdb, only in-frame clones are kept and a portion is missing. The sample lists around 50,000 clones, around 82% occurring once. Time point given: peripheral blood 6 weeks after treatment start. The sequenced sample was PBMCs, obtained around atezolizumab (anti-PD-L1) treatment. The receptors were sampled from a man aged 45-65 years with urothelial cancer.

The genes are TRBV5-6 and TRBJ2-7; the D gene is possibly TRBD1 (6 bases). CDR1 is SGHDT, CDR2 YYEEEE, per germline. This CDR3 is 12 amino acids long. V was trimmed by 2 bases and J by 11 bases, leaving 14 bases between them. CDR3 protein: CASSFPNRVEYF. CDR3 coding DNA: TGTGCCAGCAGCTTCCCGAACAGGGTTGAGTACTTC. Using reference TRBV5-6 and TRBJ2-7 for the parts outside the CDR3, the full variable domain is DAGVTQSPTHLIKTRGQQVTLRCSPKSGHDTVSWYQQALGQGPQFIFQYYEEEERQRGNFPDRFSGHQFPNYSSELNVNALLLGDSALYLCASSFPNRVEYFGPGTRLTVT.

This chain uses TRBV19 with TRBJ1-2, with 7 bases identical to TRBD1. J gave up 1 base and V 6 bases, and 17 bases lay outside the gene matches. This CDR3 has 18 residues. The germline CDR1 and CDR2 sequences are LNHDA and SQIVND (reference sequence). This chain's CDR3 is CASSAEILGQANNYGYTF. The CDR3 DNA is TGTGCCAGTAGCGCCGAAATACTCGGACAGGCAAATAACTATGGCTACACCTTC.

The chain recombines TRBV9 with TRBJ2-1; 7 bases line up with TRBD1. Germline lookup yields CDR1 SGDLS and CDR2 YYNGEE. J lost 4 bases, V lost 4 bases, and 8 bases had no gene match. This CDR3 contains 15 residues. The CDR3 is CASSRQGIRYNEQFF. As DNA, the CDR3 is TGTGCCAGCAGCAGACAGGGTATTAGGTACAATGAGCAGTTCTTC. Together with reference TRBV9 and TRBJ2-1, the CDR3 gives the full variable domain: DSGVTQTPKHLITATGQRVTLRCSPRSGDLSVYWYQQSLDQGLQFLIQYYNGEERAKGNILERFSAQQFPDLHSELNLSSLELGDSALYFCASSRQGIRYNEQFFGPGTRLTVL.

The rearrangement links TRBV5-1 to TRBJ2-1, with 12 nucleotides matching TRBD2. The CDR3 totals 19 residues. J gave up 3 bases and V 0 bases, and 10 bases lay outside the gene matches. In germline, CDR1 is SGHRS, CDR2 YFSETQ. The CDR3 loop is CASSLAGTSGRPVYNEQFF. The CDR3 DNA is TGCGCCAGCAGCTTGGCGGGGACTAGCGGGCGACCTGTCTACAATGAGCAGTTCTTC.

This chain connects TRBV2 to TRBJ1-2; 7 bases agree with TRBD1. V trimming: 7 bases; J trimming: 3 bases; junction bases outside the gene matches: 8. CDR3 size: 14 residues. The V gene's germline CDR1 is SNHLY and CDR2 FYNNEI. In DNA, the CDR3 is TGTGCCAGCACTATAGGGGGCCGCGACTATGGCTACACCTTC. Its translation is CASTIGGRDYGYTF.

The V and J genes are TRBV11-2 and TRBJ2-3, with 10 nucleotides matching TRBD1. The CDR3 consists of 16 residues. Germline CDR1 is SGHAT and CDR2 is FQNNGV. With 4 bases clipped from V and 5 bases from J, the junction kept 9 bases outside the gene matches. CDR3 nucleotides: TGTGCCAGCAGCTCAGGCGGGGGACAGGGGATAGATACGCAGTATTTT. This encodes CASSSGGGQGIDTQYF.

The chain combines TRBV5-1 with TRBJ2-7; 8 bases are a match to TRBD1. Per germline, CDR1 SGHRS and CDR2 YFSETQ. Germline trimming cut 2 bases from V and 3 bases from J; bases unmatched to any gene: 10. CDR3 length: 16 residues. This CDR3 is CASSFPPGQAYYEQYF. As DNA, the CDR3 is TGCGCCAGCAGCTTCCCACCGGGACAGGCGTACTACGAGCAGTACTTC.

This sequence joins TRBV5-6 and TRBJ2-5; the match to TRBD2 covers 8 bases. CDR3 length: 14 residues. V trimming: 3 bases; J trimming: 2 bases; junction bases outside the gene matches: 3. The germline V gene has CDR1 SGHDT and CDR2 YYEEEE. The CDR3 sequence is CASSYAGGQETQYF. The DNA for the CDR3 is TGTGCCAGCAGCTACGCGGGGGGACAAGAGACCCAGTACTTC.

The genes are TRBV7-9 and TRBJ1-1; TRBD1 aligns across 7 bases. V trimming: 1 base; J trimming: 4 bases; junction bases outside the gene matches: 6. Per germline, CDR1 SEHNR and CDR2 FQNEAQ (reference sequence). This CDR3 spans 15 amino acids. The CDR3 sequence is CASSLEGAGATEAFF. CDR3 coding DNA: TGTGCCAGCAGCTTAGAGGGGGCCGGGGCCACTGAAGCTTTCTTT.

The rearrangement uses TRBV15 and TRBJ2-7, with D perhaps TRBD1 (6 bases). Trimming cost V 5 bases and J 3 bases, with 23 bases left between them. This CDR3 spans 17 amino acids. CDR1 LNHNV and CDR2 YYDKDF come from the germline V gene (reference sequence). In DNA, the CDR3 is TGTGCCACCAGCCTTTCGACTGGACAGTTCGAGTTCTACGAGCAGTACTTC. This translates into CATSLSTGQFEFYEQYF.

The J gene is TRBJ2-5, the V gene TRBV9, with D perhaps matching TRBD1 (6 bases). Per the germline V gene, CDR1 is SGDLS and CDR2 is YYNGEE. The V end was cut by 0 bases, the J end by 5 bases, with 8 bases between. The CDR3 has 13 residues. The CDR3 protein is CASSVGGLETQYF. The CDR3 DNA reads TGTGCCAGCAGCGTAGGGGGGCTGGAGACCCAGTACTTC.

The chain is built from TRBV7-9 and TRBJ2-1; 9 nucleotides align to TRBD2. Trimming took 5 bases from V and 6 from J; bases not matched to a gene: 5. This CDR3 is 14 amino acids long. Germline V CDR1 and CDR2: SEHNR, FQNEAQ (reference sequence). The DNA of the CDR3 is TGTGCCAGCAGCCAACAGCGGGGGGCCAATGAGCAGTTCTTC. Its protein is CASSQQRGANEQFF.

This clone was detected only once. This chain links TRBV5-6 with TRBJ1-1; tentative D call: TRBD1 (6 bases). Trimming cost V 2 bases and J 0 bases, with 8 bases left between them. CDR1 and CDR2 (germline): SGHDT, YYEEEE. This CDR3 region has 14 residues. CDR3 residues: CASSFRDMNTEAFF. The CDR3 nucleotides are TGTGCCAGCAGCTTTCGGGACATGAACACTGAAGCTTTCTTT.

This clone showed up just a few times. This rearrangement joins TRBV10-3 to TRBJ1-4; a possible D gene is TRBD1 (5 bases). The CDR3 is 17 amino acids. Germline lookup yields CDR1 ENHRY and CDR2 SYGVKD. V was trimmed by 0 bases and J by 7 bases, leaving 18 bases between them. CDR3 region: CAISESIGARESEKLFF. Written as DNA, the CDR3 is TGTGCCATCAGTGAGTCGATTGGGGCCAGGGAAAGTGAAAAACTGTTTTTT.

The rearrangement joins TRBV27 to TRBJ2-7; 10 bases are shared with TRBD1. CDR1 and CDR2 from the germline V gene are MNHEY and SMNVEV (reference sequence). The CDR3 is made up of 14 amino acids. V trimming: 5 bases; J trimming: 5 bases; junction bases outside the gene matches: 6. The CDR3 coding sequence is TGTGCCAGCAGTCCGGACAGGGGGAATCACGAGCAGTACTTC. Its translation: CASSPDRGNHEQYF.

The chain combines TRBV4-3 with TRBJ2-5; D unclear. The ends were cut back, 4 bases at V and 1 base at J, with 16 bases in the middle. This CDR3 contains 16 residues. Per the germline V gene, CDR1 is LGHNA and CDR2 is YSLEER. The CDR3 region has the DNA TGCGCCAGCAGCCCACTCAAGGTGTCAGGCCAAGAGACCCAGTACTTC. It encodes CASSPLKVSGQETQYF.

In its sample, this clone was seen once. The gene calls are TRBV25-1 and TRBJ1-5; D not certain. Germline CDR1 reads MGHDK; CDR2 reads SYGVNS. This CDR3 contains 13 residues. V lost 6 bases, J lost 0 bases, and 6 bases lay in between. For the CDR3, the DNA is TGTGCCAGCAGCCCAGGTAGCAATCAGCCCCAGCATTTT. It specifies CASSPGSNQPQHF.

The gene calls are TRBV19 and TRBJ1-4; possibly TRBD1 for D (5 bases). Per the germline V gene, CDR1 is LNHDA and CDR2 is SQIVND (reference sequence). Trimming removed 4 bases from V and 3 bases from J, with 12 bases in between. This CDR3 comprises 15 residues. Here the CDR3 DNA reads TGTGCCAGTAGTACGGGACGGGGGTCTAATGAAAAACTGTTTTTT. Translation gives CASSTGRGSNEKLFF. Based on the CDR3 plus reference TRBV19 and TRBJ1-4, the full variable domain is DGGITQSPKYLFRKEGQNVTLSCEQNLNHDAMYWYRQDPGQGLRLIYYSQIVNDFQKGDIAEGYSVSREKKESFPLTVTSAQKNPTAFYLCASSTGRGSNEKLFFGSGTQLSVL.

This clone was picked up one time. The V gene is TRBV19, the J gene TRBJ2-1; D may be TRBD1 (6 bases). Germline V gene lookup returns CDR1 LNHDA and CDR2 SQIVND (reference sequence). This CDR3 is 16 amino acids long. Trimming took off 7 bases at V and 0 bases at J, with 16 bases between the two ends. CDR3 DNA: TGTGCCAGTAACCTTCAGGGGCTTAACTCCTACAATGAGCAGTTCTTC. Protein product: CASNLQGLNSYNEQFF.

J is TRBJ1-3 and V is TRBV7-9; TRBD1 matches 7 bases. The CDR3 extends over 17 amino acids. The V gene's germline CDR1 is SEHNR and CDR2 FQNEAQ (reference sequence). The V segment lost 4 bases and the J segment 6 bases; nucleotides outside the gene matches: 15. As DNA, the CDR3 is TGTGCCAGCAGCTCACCGGAAGACAGGGCTGGACTAAACACCATATATTTT. Its protein is CASSSPEDRAGLNTIYF.

This chain joins TRBV5-1 and TRBJ1-5; 9 bases line up with TRBD1. The germline V gene encodes CDR1 SGHRS and CDR2 YFSETQ. The V and J ends lost 4 bases and 0 bases, in that order; junction bases with no gene match: 2. CDR3 length equals 15 residues. The CDR3 protein is CASSRTGDSNQPQHF. Here the CDR3 DNA reads TGCGCCAGCAGCCGGACAGGGGATAGCAATCAGCCCCAGCATTTT.

The rearrangement links TRBV6-5 to TRBJ2-1; the match to TRBD2 covers 9 bases. Germline CDR1 and CDR2: MNHEY and SVGAGI. This CDR3 is 16 amino acids long. V was clipped by 2 bases and J by 4 bases; unmatched bases: 6. Here the CDR3 DNA reads TGTGCCAGCAGTTACGTAGCGGGAGTTTCATACAATGAGCAGTTCTTC. This codes for CASSYVAGVSYNEQFF.

The chain employs TRBV27 and TRBJ2-3; 9 bases agree with TRBD1. The junction had 5 bases not matched to a gene; V was cut back by 3 bases and J by 4 bases. The CDR3 has 15 residues. Germline values: CDR1 MNHEY, CDR2 SMNVEV (reference sequence). CDR3 in DNA: TGTGCCAGCAGTTTTGGACAGGGGAGAGCAGATACGCAGTATTTT. As protein: CASSFGQGRADTQYF.

The chain joins TRBV5-1 to TRBJ2-5, with D tentatively TRBD2 (6 bases). V shed 3 bases and J shed 5 bases, with 14 bases lying between them. The CDR3 consists of 14 residues. Per germline, CDR1 SGHRS and CDR2 YFSETQ. Here the CDR3 DNA reads TGCGCCAGCAGCTGGGAATGGGCGGGGGAGACCCAGTACTTC. It codes for CASSWEWAGETQYF.

The genes are TRBV5-1 and TRBJ2-7; maybe TRBD2 (7 bases). V shed 2 bases and J shed 6 bases, with 15 bases lying between them. The germline V gene encodes CDR1 SGHRS and CDR2 YFSETQ. The CDR3 is made up of 14 amino acids. The CDR3 DNA sequence: TGCGCCAGCAGCTTCGGGGAGGGGGGGCGCGAGCAGTACTTC. Protein sequence: CASSFGEGGREQYF.

The CDR3 DNA is TGTGCCAGCATACATTCCCATGAGACCCAGTACTTC. Translating gives CASIHSHETQYF. The chain links TRBV21-1 to TRBJ2-5; no DNA check was done on the table's D call, TRBD1. TRBV21-1 has pseudogene status. The CDR3 runs to 12 residues.

V and J are TRBV30 and TRBJ1-1, with D perhaps matching TRBD1 (6 bases). The V gene's germline CDR1 is GTSNPN and CDR2 SVGIG (reference sequence). The CDR3 is made up of 15 amino acids. Trimming cost V 7 bases and J 3 bases, with 21 bases left between them. The CDR3 region is CASTPPGQTYTEAFF. The CDR3 DNA is TGTGCCTCCACACCACCGGGACAAACATACACTGAAGCTTTCTTT.

The genes are TRBV27 and TRBJ2-3; D is unresolved. Germline CDR1 and CDR2: MNHEY and SMNVEV (reference sequence). Trimming took off 5 bases at V and 2 bases at J, with 5 bases between the two ends. The CDR3 extends over 12 amino acids. The CDR3: CASSAYTDTQYF. The CDR3 DNA reads TGTGCCAGCAGTGCCTACACAGATACGCAGTATTTT.

The rearrangement uses TRBV19 and TRBJ1-2, with 7 bases that match TRBD1. V dropped 4 bases and J dropped 7; count of bases not matched to a gene: 15. Germline assignment: CDR1 LNHDA and CDR2 SQIVND (reference sequence). The CDR3 has 16 residues. The CDR3 protein is CASSRSGQTTTVGYTF. The CDR3, as DNA: TGTGCCAGTAGTAGATCGGGACAGACAACCACGGTTGGCTACACCTTC.

V is TRBV29-1 and J is TRBJ2-3; D perhaps matches TRBD2 (6 bases). The germline CDR1 and CDR2 sequences are SQVTM and ANQGSEA. The CDR3 is made up of 14 amino acids. Trimming removed 4 bases from V and 0 bases from J, with 11 bases in between. The CDR3 loop reads CSVVYRGSTDTQYF. The CDR3 DNA sequence: TGCAGCGTTGTTTATCGGGGGAGCACAGATACGCAGTATTTT.

The V call is TRBV19, the J call TRBJ1-1; 8 bases map to TRBD1. CDR3 length: 16 amino acids. CDR1 and CDR2 from the germline V gene are LNHDA and SQIVND (reference sequence). The V and J ends lost 3 bases and 0 bases, in that order; junction bases with no gene match: 6. This chain's CDR3 is CASSIVATGVNTEAFF. The CDR3, as DNA: TGTGCCAGTAGTATTGTGGCGACAGGGGTGAACACTGAAGCTTTCTTT.